Listed here are 11 T cell receptor beta chains from one sample, sequenced in a study of cytomegalovirus exposure and HLA in healthy donors. TCRdb's table, derived via immunoSEQ multiplex PCR, lists solely in-frame clones and lacks some. The data show fewer than 85,000 clones, around 94% seen once. Sequencing was performed on PBMCs. Receptors originate from a woman in her late teens or twenties in good health and CMV-seronegative.

The chain employs TRBV12-5 and TRBJ2-1, with D unclear. Germline V gives CDR1 LGHNT, CDR2 FRNRAP. The CDR3 is made up of 14 amino acids. Trimming left V 1 base short and J 4 bases short, with 8 bases between. The chain's CDR3 is CASGLGNSYNEQFF. The CDR3 bases are TGTGCTAGTGGTTTGGGCAACTCTTACAATGAGCAGTTCTTC.

In this sample, this clone turned up once. This sequence joins TRBV2 and TRBJ2-7, with D possibly being TRBD1 (6 bases). V lost 8 bases and J 0 bases, leaving 8 bases between the germline ends. Per germline, CDR1 SNHLY and CDR2 FYNNEI. This CDR3 region has 12 residues. DNA of the CDR3: TGTGCCAGCCACAGGGCCTCCTACGAGCAGTACTTC. Residues: CASHRASYEQYF.

The chain uses TRBV28 and TRBJ1-6, with a tentative D call TRBD1 (5 bases). V lost 6 bases and J lost 11, with 17 bases in between. CDR3 size: 14 residues. Germline CDR1 MDHEN, CDR2 SYDVKM. DNA of the CDR3: TGTGCCAGCAGGGCAAGCCTAGGGGTGGCACCCCTCCACTTT. This codes for CASRASLGVAPLHF.

The genes are TRBV15 and TRBJ1-2; the match to TRBD1 covers 7 bases. The CDR3 sequence is 14 residues long. The germline CDR1 and CDR2 sequences are LNHNV and YYDKDF (reference sequence). V lost 2 bases, J lost 4 bases, and 4 bases stayed unmatched. CDR3 in DNA: TGTGCCACCAGCAGATCGACAGGGCTCTATGGCTACACCTTC. It is translated as CATSRSTGLYGYTF. Full variable domain (remainder filled in from reference TRBV15 and TRBJ1-2): DAMVIQNPRYQVTQFGKPVTLSCSQTLNHNVMYWYQQKSSQAPKLLFHYYDKDFNNEADTPDNFQSRRPNTSFCFLDIRSPGLGDTAMYLCATSRSTGLYGYTFGSGTRLTVV.

The CDR3 sequence: CASSLARGQETQYF. DNA for the CDR3: TGTGCCAGCAGCTTAGCCCGGGGTCAAGAGACCCAGTACTTC. The chain links TRBV7-9 to TRBJ2-5; D is possibly TRBD2 (5 bases). The CDR3 runs to 14 residues. The V end lost 0 bases, the J end lost 2 bases, and 7 bases lay between the germline ends. Looked up from germline, CDR1 is SEHNR and CDR2 is FQNEAQ (reference sequence).

This rearrangement joins TRBV5-6 to TRBJ2-1; 10 bases are shared with TRBD1. Losses at the gene ends were 4 bases for V and 3 bases for J; bases not matched to a gene: 10. CDR3 length: 17 residues. Germline V gene data show CDR1 as SGHDT and CDR2 as YYEEEE. CDR3: CASSALTGTGVYNEQFF. In DNA, the CDR3 is TGTGCCAGCAGCGCACTAACCGGGACAGGGGTCTACAATGAGCAGTTCTTC.

The rearrangement joins TRBV5-1 to TRBJ1-3; the match to TRBD1 covers 8 bases. Germline trimming cut 3 bases from V and 0 bases from J; bases unmatched to any gene: 8. The germline gives CDR1 SGHRS, CDR2 YFSETQ. The CDR3 sequence is 17 residues long. The CDR3 region has the DNA TGCGCCAGCAGCTCCGGGACAGGATTTTACTCTGGAAACACCATATATTTT. Encoded protein: CASSSGTGFYSGNTIYF.

This chain joins TRBV6-6 and TRBJ2-5, with 13 bases identical to TRBD2. Germline CDR1 and CDR2: MNHNY and SVGAGI (reference sequence). This CDR3 comprises 14 residues. The V and J ends lost 4 bases and 4 bases, in that order; junction bases with no gene match: 0. The chain's CDR3 is CASSWTSGGETQYF. CDR3 sequence (DNA): TGTGCCAGCAGTTGGACTAGCGGGGGAGAGACCCAGTACTTC.

The chain recombines TRBV30 with TRBJ1-5; D is ambiguous. The CDR3 has 13 amino acids. Germline lookup yields CDR1 GTSNPN and CDR2 SVGIG (reference sequence). V dropped 3 bases and J dropped 0 bases, with 6 bases sitting between them. The DNA of the CDR3 is TGTGCCTGGAGCACAGATAGCAATCAGCCCCAGCATTTT. This gives the protein CAWSTDSNQPQHF.

The genes are TRBV5-6 and TRBJ1-2; 7 nucleotides agree with TRBD1. The junction had 12 bases not matched to a gene; V was cut back by 3 bases and J by 4 bases. CDR3 length: 16 amino acids. Per germline, CDR1 SGHDT and CDR2 YYEEEE. This CDR3 reads CASSSPGRGALYGYTF. DNA for the CDR3: TGTGCCAGCAGCTCGCCCGGCAGGGGGGCGCTCTATGGCTACACCTTC. The full variable domain, rest sourced from reference TRBV5-6 and TRBJ1-2, is DAGVTQSPTHLIKTRGQQVTLRCSPKSGHDTVSWYQQALGQGPQFIFQYYEEEERQRGNFPDRFSGHQFPNYSSELNVNALLLGDSALYLCASSSPGRGALYGYTFGSGTRLTVV.

CDR3 in DNA: TGTGCCAGCAGCTTATTAGACAATGAGCAGTTCTTC. It translates to CASSLLDNEQFF. The chain combines TRBV13 with TRBJ2-1, with D unclear. CDR3 length: 12 residues. The ends were cut back, 2 bases at V and 5 bases at J, with 4 bases in the middle. In germline, CDR1 is PRHDT, CDR2 FYEKMQ (reference sequence).